This TCR beta chain was identified during a study of T cell changes during pregnancy in multiple sclerosis. This clone was found once. Data came from immunoSEQ multiplex PCR; TCRdb stores just in-frame clones and leaves some out. The data hold tens of thousands of clones, with roughly nine tenths observed a single time. The TCR sequence derives from a female donor with multiple sclerosis, enrolled in a pregnancy study. The sequences come from CD8+ T cells from peripheral blood mononuclear cells, collected in the second trimester of pregnancy.

The CDR3 DNA sequence: TGTGCCAGCAGCTCCCTAGGCGAGGATTTCACCGGGGAGCTGTTTTTT. It encodes CASSSLGEDFTGELFF. This sequence joins TRBV6-6 and TRBJ2-2; no reliable D call. With 6 bases removed from V and 4 bases from J, the gap between germline ends came to 18 bases. The CDR3 covers 16 residues. Germline CDR1 reads MNHNY; CDR2 reads SVGAGI (reference sequence).